Listed below are T cell receptor beta chains from one sample, sequenced in a study of sequential checkpoint blockade in melanoma. Assay used: immunoSEQ multiplex PCR; TCRdb lists only in-frame clones, some missing. The sample includes approximately 23,000 clones, roughly 80% seen only once; the top ten take about 27%. The source was CD8+ T cells sorted from blood (inferred from file names), collected from a patient given nivolumab and ipilimumab in sequence. Receptors were obtained from a human donor with melanoma. Each CDR3 is given with its conserved first and last residue. A D gene is named only where the DNA matches it firmly.

d_gene: .; v_gene: TRBV7-9; j_gene: TRBJ2-3; CDR3aa: CASSFGSGTLRSLDTQYF
d_gene: TRBD2; v_gene: TRBV27; j_gene: TRBJ2-7; CDR3aa: CASRAGGTYEQYF
d_gene: .; v_gene: TRBV7-9; j_gene: TRBJ1-1; CDR3aa: CASSGTEPGLTEAFF
d_gene: .; v_gene: TRBV28; j_gene: TRBJ2-7; CDR3aa: CASTRSRWDTSYEQYF
d_gene: .; v_gene: TRBV5-4; j_gene: TRBJ2-7; CDR3aa: CASSFAQGNSYEQYF
d_gene: .; v_gene: TRBV4-3; j_gene: TRBJ2-7; CDR3aa: CASSQDRTGRAEQYF
d_gene: .; v_gene: TRBV6-6; j_gene: TRBJ2-5; CDR3aa: CASSRLDRAKETQYF
d_gene: .; v_gene: TRBV5-1; j_gene: TRBJ1-1; CDR3aa: CASSLLKTDLNTEAFF
d_gene: .; v_gene: TRBV6-5; j_gene: TRBJ2-2; CDR3aa: CASRPGPEGPGELFF
d_gene: TRBD1; v_gene: TRBV5-1; j_gene: TRBJ2-7; CDR3aa: CASSVGTGHYEQYF
d_gene: TRBD1; v_gene: TRBV5-4; j_gene: TRBJ2-3; CDR3aa: CASSIPGQGEYF
d_gene: .; v_gene: TRBV9; j_gene: TRBJ1-2; CDR3aa: CASTLTGNYGYTF
d_gene: TRBD1; v_gene: TRBV2; j_gene: TRBJ2-5; CDR3aa: CASSEGQTETQYF
d_gene: .; v_gene: TRBV11-2; j_gene: TRBJ2-2; CDR3aa: CASSMLGGNTGELFF
d_gene: TRBD2; v_gene: TRBV28; j_gene: TRBJ2-7; CDR3aa: CATGGVYEQYF
d_gene: TRBD1; v_gene: TRBV28; j_gene: TRBJ2-7; CDR3aa: CASSLRGQAYEQYF
d_gene: .; v_gene: TRBV19; j_gene: TRBJ2-7; CDR3aa: CASSTGLHPSYEQYF
d_gene: .; v_gene: TRBV5-4; j_gene: TRBJ2-7; CDR3aa: CASSWTGRGSSYEQYF
d_gene: .; v_gene: TRBV6-1; j_gene: TRBJ1-1; CDR3aa: CASSAGEAFF
d_gene: .; v_gene: TRBV4-1; j_gene: TRBJ1-1; CDR3aa: CASSLIGQSNTEAFF
d_gene: TRBD2; v_gene: TRBV10-1; j_gene: TRBJ2-7; CDR3aa: CASSPRLAENYEQYF
d_gene: .; v_gene: TRBV4-2; j_gene: TRBJ2-3; CDR3aa: CASSHRADTQYF
d_gene: .; v_gene: TRBV5-6; j_gene: TRBJ1-2; CDR3aa: CASSLSGYYGYTF
d_gene: .; v_gene: TRBV4-3; j_gene: TRBJ2-7; CDR3aa: CASSQDPAKTTYEQYF
d_gene: .; v_gene: TRBV13; j_gene: TRBJ2-3; CDR3aa: CASSNYLRVYSTDTQYF
d_gene: .; v_gene: TRBV28; j_gene: TRBJ2-7; CDR3aa: CASMRPRGQTYYEQYF
d_gene: TRBD2; v_gene: TRBV6-5; j_gene: TRBJ2-3; CDR3aa: CASSYSISGDAQYF
d_gene: .; v_gene: TRBV6-4; j_gene: TRBJ1-1; CDR3aa: CASSDSGHTEAFF
d_gene: TRBD2; v_gene: TRBV2; j_gene: TRBJ2-3; CDR3aa: CASRRLAEGDTQYF
d_gene: TRBD2; v_gene: TRBV13; j_gene: TRBJ2-5; CDR3aa: CASSLTSGSETQYF
d_gene: TRBD1; v_gene: TRBV5-5; j_gene: TRBJ2-3; CDR3aa: CASRGTDASTDTQYF
d_gene: .; v_gene: TRBV7-6; j_gene: TRBJ2-7; CDR3aa: CASSLNRDHEQYF
d_gene: TRBD1; v_gene: TRBV5-8; j_gene: TRBJ1-2; CDR3aa: CASSLVPGTGGAEGYTF
d_gene: .; v_gene: TRBV2; j_gene: TRBJ2-6; CDR3aa: CASRQPYSGANVLTF
d_gene: .; v_gene: TRBV4-3; j_gene: TRBJ1-6; CDR3aa: CASSHLTGSYPSSYNSPLHF
d_gene: .; v_gene: TRBV6-5; j_gene: TRBJ2-1; CDR3aa: CASSYSPSELF
d_gene: .; v_gene: TRBV28; j_gene: TRBJ2-4; CDR3aa: CASSLLGRAKNIQYF
d_gene: .; v_gene: TRBV27; j_gene: TRBJ1-6; CDR3aa: CASTPRAGGTSPLHF